This T cell receptor (beta chain) was retrieved from a study of long-term antiretroviral therapy in people with HIV (dated by TCRdb to 2021 to 2024). Describing the broader study: The earliest samples were collected approximately a decade before the 2015 WHO recommendation for immediate ART, a period when ART was typically delayed until CD4 counts fell. A retrospective serial study tested whether changes in peripheral blood TRB repertoire composition and diversity were associated with ART initiation and durable HIV suppression. A total of around 190 cryopreserved PBMC samples came from roughly 30 adults with confirmed HIV infection and were collected serially over a mean of roughly 6 years (range 1-12). Of the roughly 30 participants with HIV, some 12 were female. No cross-contamination during QIAcube processing was shown when test extractions of a monoclonal T-cell line were performed alongside 30 to 40 polyclonal samples.

To be included, a participant needed at least one PBMC sample from before ART initiation plus at least two post-ART samples. All participants with HIV were treated in the United States of America. Before DNA extraction, cryopreserved samples of roughly 1-10 million PBMC were thawed and washed. At the time of the earliest PBMC sample, participants with HIV were aged between 23 and 54 years. PBMC samples from each participant spanned 1-4 timepoints before ART initiation and 2-8 timepoints after ART initiation, with a median of 7 samples. For every participant, serial HIV viral load, CD4+ T-cell count, ART history and demographic data were obtained. Genomic DNA was extracted from unsorted PBMC with a Qiagen kit on a QIAcube, processed in batches of 12 samples. CDR1 and CDR2 are read off the germline V gene as SGDLS and YYNGEE. Including the terminal cysteine and phenylalanine, the CDR3 comprises 12 residues. The sequence is cut down to CDR3 DNA, 36 bases in frame from base 1. Trimming takes 3 bases from V and 6 bases from J, and the germline ends sit 7 bases apart.

About this clone itself: Its recognized antigen is unknown. Base qualities are not provided; no much larger clone lies one nucleotide away.

The research as a whole found: Since PBMC availability was limited, sequencing covered only the TCR beta chain, with no alpha chain pairing. HIV repertoires had narrower CDR3 length ranges than controls, and the network structure suggested an antigen-experienced repertoire that shifted only slightly toward naive after ART. The samples span the years 2004 to 2017, and the ART regimens used at that time may not be as effective as current regimens. Because pre-ART samples had limited cell numbers, profiling was done on unsorted PBMC rather than on sorted CD4+ and CD8+ T cells. At every time point, the repertoire was dominated by expanded TRB clones first identified before ART initiation, although this dominance fluctuated and, in many PLHIV, declined after ART. Starting ART was linked to a significant rise in TRB diversity, yet even with long-term ART the diversity remained significantly lower than in transplant donor controls. Inferences about post-ART repertoire changes are limited because no data were available on ART adherence, viral resistance or therapy changes.

The immunoSEQ hsTCRB v3.0 assay was used at survey level resolution to sequence the TRB variable region. The targeted TRB sequencing depth was roughly 40,000-55,000 T-cell genomes per sample. TRB libraries were pooled and sequenced on an Illumina MiSeq using a v3 150-cycle kit. As for how the authors treated the data: Repertoire analysis was performed in R inside a reproducible Nextflow workflow that covered QC, data transformation and analysis. LymphoSeq2, an R package for exploring AIRR-Seq data, was used to implement the custom analyses. Several samples yielding fewer than 5000 total TRB sequences were excluded, leaving 188 analyzed HIV repertoires. Among the roughly 190 retained HIV repertoires, 59 were collected before ART initiation and 120 to 140 were collected after ART initiation. Repertoires were downsampled to 5000 TRB nucleotide sequences, with summary statistics averaged over 100 downsampling iterations. TRB sequences were retained for analysis only if CDR3 regions of at least seven amino acids were present. Diversity was assessed using a clonality score derived from Shannon entropy and using the Gini coefficient. In repertoire networks, the top 5000 CDR3 amino acid sequences were linked whenever an edit distance of one separated two sequences. For TRB CDR3 amino acid sequences, antigen specificity groups and MHC restriction were predicted with GLIPH2. CDR3 amino acid sequences were matched against VDJdb and McPAS-TCR to flag known CMV, EBV, HIV or tissue antigen associations. Pre-ART, post-ART and control groups were compared with Wilcoxon signed-rank tests and Holm-Bonferroni correction. The table was pulled from immuneACCESS by TCRdb, which kept in-frame rearrangements only. Such tables lose some clones; where checked, under half of the loss comes from unresolved V genes, and the rest has no known cause. V and J calls and clone size are those listed in that table; D and trimming were worked out from the DNA. The sample contains tens of thousands of clones, roughly three quarters of them found a single time. The ten biggest clones cover more than 4% of the sample.

This TCR was sampled from a woman in her thirties or forties with HIV. The sequence joins TRBV9 to TRBJ2-1; perhaps TRBD2 is the D gene, with 5 bases matching. The sample consisted of unsorted PBMCs, taken 0.5 years after starting antiretroviral therapy. CDR3 region: CASSGRGNEQFF. The nucleotide sequence is given as TGTGCCAGCAGCGGCCGGGGCAATGAGCAGTTCTTC.